The rows below give T cell receptor beta chains drawn from one sample of a study of T-cell memory formation after mild COVID-19. TCRdb fed the 5' RACE reads into MiXCR, producing one record per CDR3 protein. The sample holds roughly 300,000 distinct CDR3 sequences, roughly 8.2% seen once. Sequencing was done on a sample of PBMCs or a T cell subset sorted from them (not recorded which). The receptors stem from a man aged 18 to 30 who had mild COVID-19 (a few samples of this study predate the infection). Cell type and time point are not known. Each CDR3 is given with its conserved first and last residue. The order of the fields is D gene, V gene, clone size, J gene, CDR3 DNA, CDR3 protein. D genes are given only for firm matches. Some rows mark clone size as missing; the rest say once, few, many or name a class of expanded clone.

d_call: .
v_call: TRBV7-2
clone_size: .
j_call: TRBJ1-2
cdr3_nt: TGTGCCAGCAAACAGGGTTTCGGCTATGGCTACACCTTC
cdr3_aa: CASKQGFGYGYTF

d_call: .
v_call: TRBV12-3/TRBV12-4
clone_size: few
j_call: TRBJ1-5
cdr3_nt: TGTGCCAGCAGATCAACTTACCAGCCCCAGCATTTT
cdr3_aa: CASRSTYQPQHF

d_call: .
v_call: TRBV20-1
clone_size: few
j_call: TRBJ2-7
cdr3_nt: TGCAGTGCTAGTGAAGTCCACGAGCAGTACTTC
cdr3_aa: CSASEVHEQYF

d_call: .
v_call: TRBV4-2
clone_size: few
j_call: TRBJ2-3
cdr3_nt: TGTGCCAGCAGCCAAGGCGACGAAGATACGCAGTATTTT
cdr3_aa: CASSQGDEDTQYF

d_call: .
v_call: TRBV5-1
clone_size: few
j_call: TRBJ2-5
cdr3_nt: TGCGCCAGCAGCTTGGTACAGGGACGGGGACAAGAGACCCAGTACTTC
cdr3_aa: CASSLVQGRGQETQYF

d_call: .
v_call: TRBV7-9
clone_size: .
j_call: TRBJ2-5
cdr3_nt: TGTGCCAGCAGCTTCGTTTTCGGGGTCGGAGAGACCCAGTACTTC
cdr3_aa: CASSFVFGVGETQYF

d_call: TRBD1
v_call: TRBV11-2
clone_size: few
j_call: TRBJ2-2
cdr3_nt: TGTGCCAGCAGCCTACGTTATTGGACAGGGAACACCGGGGAGCTGTTTTTT
cdr3_aa: CASSLRYWTGNTGELFF

d_call: TRBD2
v_call: TRBV20-1
clone_size: few
j_call: TRBJ2-3
cdr3_nt: TGCAGTGCAGAGCGGGGGGGGCAGTATTTT
cdr3_aa: CSAERGGQYF

d_call: TRBD1
v_call: TRBV15
clone_size: few
j_call: TRBJ2-3
cdr3_nt: TGTGCCACCAGCAGAAAGACCGGGACAGGGTGGTCAGATACGCAGTATTTT
cdr3_aa: CATSRKTGTGWSDTQYF

d_call: .
v_call: TRBV6-5
clone_size: .
j_call: TRBJ1-1
cdr3_nt: TGTGCCAGCAGACCGCACAGCGACCCGCTCACTGAAGCTTTCTTT
cdr3_aa: CASRPHSDPLTEAFF

d_call: TRBD2
v_call: TRBV11-2
clone_size: .
j_call: TRBJ2-5
cdr3_nt: TGTGCCAGCAGCCCCTATGGCGGGGGGCCCCAAGAGACCCAGTACTTC
cdr3_aa: CASSPYGGGPQETQYF

d_call: .
v_call: TRBV20-1
clone_size: many
j_call: TRBJ1-1
cdr3_nt: TGCAGTGCGCGAATGGGGCACAGGGACACTGAAGCTTTCTTT
cdr3_aa: CSARMGHRDTEAFF

d_call: TRBD1
v_call: TRBV12-3/TRBV12-4
clone_size: .
j_call: TRBJ2-1
cdr3_nt: TGTGCCAGCAGTTTCGGGCAGGGGGTGTATGAGCAGTTCTTC
cdr3_aa: CASSFGQGVYEQFF

d_call: .
v_call: TRBV9
clone_size: few
j_call: TRBJ2-1
cdr3_nt: TGTGCCAGCAGCGTAGATCTCCTATTCGATGAGCAGTTCTTC
cdr3_aa: CASSVDLLFDEQFF

d_call: TRBD1
v_call: TRBV3-1
clone_size: .
j_call: TRBJ2-2
cdr3_nt: TGTGCCAGCAGCCAAGGACAGGGGGTACACACCGGGGAGCTGTTTTTT
cdr3_aa: CASSQGQGVHTGELFF

d_call: .
v_call: TRBV5-6
clone_size: many
j_call: TRBJ1-5
cdr3_nt: TGTGCCAGCAGCCTTCTGGGGTACAATCAGCCCCAGCATTTT
cdr3_aa: CASSLLGYNQPQHF

d_call: .
v_call: TRBV5-1
clone_size: many
j_call: TRBJ2-7
cdr3_nt: TGCGCCAGCAGCTTGTCACGTTCGTACGAGCAGTACTTC
cdr3_aa: CASSLSRSYEQYF

d_call: .
v_call: TRBV28
clone_size: .
j_call: TRBJ2-2
cdr3_nt: TGTGCCAGCAGTTTCGGGCCCACCGGGGAGCTGTTTTTT
cdr3_aa: CASSFGPTGELFF

d_call: .
v_call: TRBV7-6
clone_size: few
j_call: TRBJ2-1
cdr3_nt: TGTGCCAGCAGCTTTGGCGGGGTCGATGAGCAGTTCTTC
cdr3_aa: CASSFGGVDEQFF

d_call: .
v_call: TRBV4-3
clone_size: .
j_call: TRBJ1-1
cdr3_nt: TGCGCCAGCAGCCAAGATTCCGCGCGGGACACTGAAGCTTTCTTT
cdr3_aa: CASSQDSARDTEAFF

d_call: .
v_call: TRBV5-1
clone_size: many
j_call: TRBJ1-1
cdr3_nt: TGCGCCAGCAGCTTGAGGACAGCCCGGGCGAACACTGAAGCTTTCTTT
cdr3_aa: CASSLRTARANTEAFF

d_call: .
v_call: TRBV27
clone_size: few
j_call: TRBJ1-2
cdr3_nt: TGTGCCAGCAGTTTAACCGGACAGCGCTATGGCTACACCTTC
cdr3_aa: CASSLTGQRYGYTF

d_call: .
v_call: TRBV2
clone_size: few
j_call: TRBJ1-1
cdr3_nt: TGTGCCAGCAGGGGGGACGCGGGCACTGAAGCTTTCTTT
cdr3_aa: CASRGDAGTEAFF

d_call: .
v_call: TRBV2
clone_size: few
j_call: TRBJ1-5
cdr3_nt: TGTGCCAGCAGTGAAGTCAGGACGGAACTCAATCAGCCCCAGCATTTT
cdr3_aa: CASSEVRTELNQPQHF

d_call: TRBD1
v_call: TRBV7-2
clone_size: .
j_call: TRBJ2-5
cdr3_nt: TGTGCCAGCAGCGCGTCACAGGGGTACCAAGAGACCCAGTACTTC
cdr3_aa: CASSASQGYQETQYF

d_call: TRBD2
v_call: TRBV25-1
clone_size: few
j_call: TRBJ2-3
cdr3_nt: TGTGCCAGCAGTAGGTCCTCTGGCGGGGGGGCCGGGGCAACAGATACGCAGTATTTT
cdr3_aa: CASSRSSGGGAGATDTQYF

d_call: .
v_call: TRBV21-1
clone_size: few
j_call: TRBJ2-7
cdr3_nt: TGTGCCAGCAGGCGGGCAGTCTTCTACGAGCAGTACTTC
cdr3_aa: CASRRAVFYEQYF

d_call: .
v_call: TRBV4-2
clone_size: many
j_call: TRBJ2-3
cdr3_nt: TGTGCCAGCAGCCAATTGGGGTGGGTAGCTGAGCGGAACAAGAACACAGATACGCAGTATTTT
cdr3_aa: CASSQLGWVAERNKNTDTQYF

d_call: TRBD1
v_call: TRBV20-1
clone_size: few
j_call: TRBJ2-7
cdr3_nt: TGCAGTGCTAGAGGGGACAGGGGACCCTACGAGCAGTACTTC
cdr3_aa: CSARGDRGPYEQYF

d_call: .
v_call: TRBV5-1
clone_size: .
j_call: TRBJ2-5
cdr3_nt: TGCGCCAGCAGCTTGGCCTTACTAGCACAAGAGACCCAGTACTTC
cdr3_aa: CASSLALLAQETQYF

d_call: .
v_call: TRBV5-1
clone_size: few
j_call: TRBJ1-2
cdr3_nt: TGCGCCAGCAGCTTGGAGGTGACGGAGGCTGGCTACACCTTC
cdr3_aa: CASSLEVTEAGYTF

d_call: .
v_call: TRBV20-1
clone_size: few
j_call: TRBJ2-3
cdr3_nt: TGCAGTGGTAGCAGCTCTAGCACAGATACGCAGTATTTT
cdr3_aa: CSGSSSSTDTQYF

d_call: .
v_call: TRBV4-3
clone_size: few
j_call: TRBJ1-4
cdr3_nt: TGCGCCAGCAGCCAAGATACGGATGAAAAACTGTTTTTT
cdr3_aa: CASSQDTDEKLFF

d_call: .
v_call: TRBV3-1
clone_size: few
j_call: TRBJ1-2
cdr3_nt: TGTGCCAGCAGCCAAGCTACAGGGCTTGGCTACACCTTC
cdr3_aa: CASSQATGLGYTF

d_call: TRBD2
v_call: TRBV19
clone_size: .
j_call: TRBJ2-3
cdr3_nt: TGTGCCAGTAGTCATAGCGGGGGACCGGCGGATACGCAGTATTTT
cdr3_aa: CASSHSGGPADTQYF

d_call: .
v_call: TRBV4-2
clone_size: .
j_call: TRBJ1-5
cdr3_nt: TGTGCCAGCAGCCAAGAAGGGGGGCAAAGCAATCAGCCCCAGCATTTT
cdr3_aa: CASSQEGGQSNQPQHF

d_call: .
v_call: TRBV6-6
clone_size: few
j_call: TRBJ2-2
cdr3_nt: TGTGCCAGCACCTTGAGGACAGCACTACGTGGGGAGCTGTTTTTT
cdr3_aa: CASTLRTALRGELFF

d_call: .
v_call: TRBV19
clone_size: .
j_call: TRBJ2-1
cdr3_nt: TGTGCCAGTAGTGTAGTTGGGCTCGACAATGAGCAGTTCTTC
cdr3_aa: CASSVVGLDNEQFF

d_call: .
v_call: TRBV9
clone_size: .
j_call: TRBJ2-6
cdr3_nt: TGTGCCAGCAGCGTAGGGCGCGGGCACCGCTCGGGGGCCAACGTCCTGACTTTC
cdr3_aa: CASSVGRGHRSGANVLTF

d_call: .
v_call: TRBV7-6
clone_size: .
j_call: TRBJ1-4
cdr3_nt: TGTGCCAGCAGCTTAGATCAGGGAACAACTAATGAAAAACTGTTTTTT
cdr3_aa: CASSLDQGTTNEKLFF

d_call: .
v_call: TRBV5-1
clone_size: many
j_call: TRBJ1-3
cdr3_nt: TGCGCCAGCAGCCATGGACGGAGCTCTGGAAACACCATATATTTT
cdr3_aa: CASSHGRSSGNTIYF

d_call: .
v_call: TRBV24-1
clone_size: few
j_call: TRBJ1-5
cdr3_nt: TGTGCCACCAGGAAGATGGGACCTTCTTGCAATCAGCCCCAGCATTTT
cdr3_aa: CATRKMGPSCNQPQHF